The rows below give T cell receptor beta chains drawn from one sample of a study of blood T cell repertoires in COVID-19. Sequenced by immunoSEQ multiplex PCR; TCRdb stores in-frame clones only, minus some. The table lists around 59,000 clones, 73% of them singletons. The sequenced material came from peripheral blood. Receptor source: a woman aged 45-65 years with active or convalescent COVID-19. The conserved cysteine and the conserved F or W are not part of the CDR3 here. Rows give clone size only sometimes, using once, few, many, or a class for an expanded clone.

TRBJ2-3,.,TRBV5-4,13,ASSLGGSGRDTQY
TRBJ2-4,.,TRBV4-1,14,ASSQVDRVAKNIQY
TRBJ2-5,.,TRBV11-2,11,ASSLNSQETQY
TRBJ2-1,few,TRBV4-1,14,ASSQVAGASYNEQF
TRBJ1-2,.,TRBV7-9,13,ASSQTGDPNYGYT
TRBJ2-7,.,TRBV11-2,10,ASSARPYEQY
TRBJ1-2,.,TRBV24-1,12,ATSDFWQNYGYT
TRBJ1-2,.,TRBV5-6,11,ASSFGQQDGYT
TRBJ2-7,.,TRBV5-1,11,ASSLVTGYEQY
TRBJ2-1,.,TRBV6-1,13,ASSEGASGRVEQF
TRBJ1-4,.,TRBV18,15,ASSLGDYGTGDEKLF
TRBJ2-5,.,TRBV12-3/TRBV12-4,11,ASRRTGEETQY
TRBJ2-7,.,TRBV25-1,11,ASSESNGYEQY
TRBJ2-5,.,TRBV7-9,14,ASSDKATSAQETQY
TRBJ2-2,.,TRBV11-1,12,ASSLAGATGELF
TRBJ1-2,.,TRBV5-1,13,ASSSTGGVRYGYT
TRBJ2-1,.,TRBV5-1,14,ASSWGGDTLGSEQF
TRBJ2-1,.,TRBV5-5,15,ASSPRTGPLSYNEQF
TRBJ2-1,once,TRBV6-4,14,ASKWDTGNSYNEQF
TRBJ2-3,.,TRBV7-2,16,ASSLEESVTMWADTQY
TRBJ1-2,.,TRBV24-1,12,ATSDLSRIYGYT
TRBJ1-3,.,TRBV28,12,AIQPAGEWNTIY
TRBJ2-5,.,TRBV4-1,20,ASSQVKTSGRLGGGGQETQY
TRBJ1-4,.,TRBV29-1,11,SVRTGGNEKLF
TRBJ1-2,.,TRBV5-1,11,ASSNDRGPGYT
TRBJ1-6,few,TRBV5-1,12,ASSLVQGNSPLH
TRBJ2-1,.,TRBV6-1,13,ASSEGAGAYNEQF
TRBJ1-2,.,TRBV5-4,13,ASSLDQGSGGGYT
TRBJ2-7,.,TRBV7-2,14,ASSLEGTSGSYEQY
TRBJ1-2,.,TRBV28,15,ASSLPTRQGAKDGYT
TRBJ1-6,.,TRBV10-3,13,AISTGDSYNSPLH
TRBJ2-7,.,TRBV3-1/TRBV3-2,10,ASSILGNEQY
TRBJ2-5,.,TRBV11-2,10,ASSFSRETQY
TRBJ1-1,.,TRBV24-1,13,ATSDPTGSNTEAF
TRBJ1-2,few,TRBV29-1,13,SVLNPPGQPYGYT
TRBJ1-1,.,TRBV3-1/TRBV3-2,11,ASSPQMNTEAF
TRBJ2-1,.,TRBV19,9,ASSIVDEQF
TRBJ2-7,.,TRBV6-5,11,ASGLKQGDEQY
TRBJ2-1,.,TRBV19,14,ASSPRLAGLYNEQF
TRBJ2-3,.,TRBV6-5,11,ASRERGGLGQY
TRBJ2-1,few,TRBV10-3,14,AISEGLADRHNEQF
TRBJ2-2,once,TRBV3-1/TRBV3-2,12,ASSHGSGTGELF
TRBJ2-4,few,TRBV7-9,11,ASSLGKKPQLD
TRBJ2-2,.,TRBV6-1,15,ASSEAVGTQNTGELF
TRBJ2-7,.,TRBV6-6,14,ASSYAPPDRYYEQY
TRBJ2-7,once,TRBV11-1,13,ASSRPGQGSYEQY
TRBJ2-3,few,TRBV3-1/TRBV3-2,13,ASSPTAGLSDTQY
TRBJ1-2,once,TRBV5-4,14,ASSLGGGQGNYGYT
TRBJ1-1,.,TRBV27,12,ASSPPFMNTEAF
TRBJ2-5,few,TRBV3-1/TRBV3-2,11,ASSQAGIETQY